Listed below are T cell receptor beta chains from one sample, sequenced in a study of T cell responses to AZD1222 COVID-19 vaccine. Only in-frame clones appear in the TCRdb table, and some are missing; sequencing was by immunoSEQ multiplex PCR. The table records approximately 100,000 clones, approximately 84% of them present only once. Sequenced here: peripheral blood, sampled on day 0 of AZD1222 vaccination. The receptors were sampled from an adult in good health. Each CDR3 is given with its conserved first and last residue. The D gene is left open where the match is weak. Clone size is not always given. Where it is, it says once, few, many or a class for expanded clones.

v_gene: TRBV27; abundance: NA; j_gene: TRBJ2-4; d_gene: NA; CDR3nt: TGTGCCAGCAGTTTAGGGCAGCTAAACATTCAGTACTTC; CDR3aa: CASSLGQLNIQYF
v_gene: TRBV7-9; abundance: NA; j_gene: TRBJ2-4; d_gene: TRBD2; CDR3nt: TGTGCCAGCAGCTTAACGGCTAGCGGGAGGCCTGGGGACATTCAGTACTTC; CDR3aa: CASSLTASGRPGDIQYF
v_gene: TRBV18; abundance: NA; j_gene: TRBJ2-7; d_gene: NA; CDR3nt: TGTGCCAGCTCACCCTTAGCAGGCTCCTACGAGCAGTACTTC; CDR3aa: CASSPLAGSYEQYF
v_gene: TRBV2; abundance: NA; j_gene: TRBJ2-3; d_gene: TRBD2; CDR3nt: TGTGCCAGCAGGACTAGCGGGAGTGGGAATACGCAGTATTTT; CDR3aa: CASRTSGSGNTQYF
v_gene: TRBV5-4; abundance: NA; j_gene: TRBJ2-1; d_gene: NA; CDR3nt: TGTGCCAGCAGCTTGGGGGGGGACAGCGATTACAATGAGCAGTTCTTC; CDR3aa: CASSLGGDSDYNEQFF
v_gene: TRBV30; abundance: NA; j_gene: TRBJ1-6; d_gene: TRBD1; CDR3nt: TGTGCCTGGAGCCCCCGGGACAGGGGAGGATCACCCCTCCACTTT; CDR3aa: CAWSPRDRGGSPLHF
v_gene: TRBV20-1; abundance: NA; j_gene: TRBJ2-2; d_gene: NA; CDR3nt: TGCAGTGCTAGTGTTGTAGGGATCGCGGGGGAGCTGTTTTTT; CDR3aa: CSASVVGIAGELFF
v_gene: TRBV2; abundance: once; j_gene: TRBJ2-5; d_gene: NA; CDR3nt: TGTGCCAGCAGGAACCGAAAAAGGGGGATCGGAGAGACCCAGTACTTC; CDR3aa: CASRNRKRGIGETQYF
v_gene: TRBV11-2; abundance: NA; j_gene: TRBJ2-7; d_gene: TRBD2; CDR3nt: TGTGCCAGCAGCTTATTAGGAGGGACTAGCGGGACGTACGAGCAGTACTTC; CDR3aa: CASSLLGGTSGTYEQYF
v_gene: TRBV27; abundance: NA; j_gene: TRBJ1-2; d_gene: NA; CDR3nt: TGTGCCAGCAGTTTTCGGGAAGGTAACAGGGCGGGTAACTATGGCTACACCTTC; CDR3aa: CASSFREGNRAGNYGYTF
v_gene: TRBV6-5; abundance: few; j_gene: TRBJ1-1; d_gene: TRBD1; CDR3nt: TGTGCCAGCAGTTCTAGACAGGGTAGGTCTGCTGAAGCTTTCTTT; CDR3aa: CASSSRQGRSAEAFF
v_gene: TRBV6-1; abundance: once; j_gene: TRBJ2-7; d_gene: NA; CDR3nt: TGTGCCAGCAGTGAAGCTCCCGCTTTGGAGCAGTACTTC; CDR3aa: CASSEAPALEQYF
v_gene: TRBV20-1; abundance: NA; j_gene: TRBJ1-5; d_gene: NA; CDR3nt: TGCAGTGCTAGTTCAGGGTTGGATCAGCCCCAGCATTTT; CDR3aa: CSASSGLDQPQHF
v_gene: TRBV24-1; abundance: NA; j_gene: TRBJ2-3; d_gene: NA; CDR3nt: TGTGCCACCAGTGATGGGGGGTTTAGCACAGATACGCAGTATTTT; CDR3aa: CATSDGGFSTDTQYF
v_gene: TRBV19; abundance: NA; j_gene: TRBJ2-1; d_gene: TRBD1; CDR3nt: TGTGCCAGTAGTATAGCTCACTCCGGGACAGTAGCTGATGAGCAGTTCTTC; CDR3aa: CASSIAHSGTVADEQFF
v_gene: TRBV4-1; abundance: NA; j_gene: TRBJ1-1; d_gene: NA; CDR3nt: TGCGCCAGCAGCCAAGTGGATACGGGGACTGAAGCTTTCTTT; CDR3aa: CASSQVDTGTEAFF
v_gene: TRBV5-5; abundance: NA; j_gene: TRBJ2-5; d_gene: TRBD1; CDR3nt: TGTGCCAGCAGCCTGGGACAGCGCCAAGAGACCCAGTACTTC; CDR3aa: CASSLGQRQETQYF
v_gene: TRBV7-8; abundance: NA; j_gene: TRBJ1-1; d_gene: NA; CDR3nt: TGTGCCAGCAGTTCACAGGGAAACACTGAAGCTTTCTTT; CDR3aa: CASSSQGNTEAFF
v_gene: TRBV2; abundance: NA; j_gene: TRBJ2-2; d_gene: NA; CDR3nt: TGTGCCAGCAGGACCGACCTGAACACCGGGGAGCTGTTTTTT; CDR3aa: CASRTDLNTGELFF
v_gene: TRBV19; abundance: NA; j_gene: TRBJ1-4; d_gene: TRBD1; CDR3nt: TGTGCCAGTAGTATCCCCGGGACAGGGATTGAAAAACTGTTTTTT; CDR3aa: CASSIPGTGIEKLFF
v_gene: TRBV6-1; abundance: NA; j_gene: TRBJ2-7; d_gene: NA; CDR3nt: TGTGCCAGCAGTTCCCCCTTTCTCTCATACGAGCAGTACTTC; CDR3aa: CASSSPFLSYEQYF
v_gene: TRBV4-1; abundance: NA; j_gene: TRBJ2-2; d_gene: TRBD2; CDR3nt: TGCGCCAGCAGCCAAGAACCAACTAGCGGGGCGAACACCGGGGAGCTGTTTTTT; CDR3aa: CASSQEPTSGANTGELFF
v_gene: TRBV28; abundance: once; j_gene: TRBJ2-6; d_gene: TRBD1; CDR3nt: TGTGCCAGCGTATTAAGGGGGCCTGGGGCCAACGTCCTGACTTTC; CDR3aa: CASVLRGPGANVLTF
v_gene: TRBV21-1; abundance: few; j_gene: TRBJ2-2; d_gene: NA; CDR3nt: TGTGCCAGCAGCAAAGTATACGCGGGAGTAGCCGGGGAGCTGTTTTTT; CDR3aa: CASSKVYAGVAGELFF
v_gene: TRBV3-1/TRBV3-2; abundance: NA; j_gene: TRBJ2-5; d_gene: TRBD1; CDR3nt: TGTGCCAGCAGCCAAATCGGCGACAGGGTTCGTGAGACCCAGTACTTC; CDR3aa: CASSQIGDRVRETQYF
v_gene: TRBV7-2; abundance: once; j_gene: TRBJ2-1; d_gene: NA; CDR3nt: TGTGCCAGCAGCCCCCGGACTACGGGGTTTGAGCAGTTCTTC; CDR3aa: CASSPRTTGFEQFF
v_gene: TRBV29-1; abundance: NA; j_gene: TRBJ2-7; d_gene: NA; CDR3nt: TGCAGCGTTGTAGGTTCCGGGAGAGATCTCTACGAGCAGTACTTC; CDR3aa: CSVVGSGRDLYEQYF